This TCR beta chain was documented in a study of blood T cell repertoires in COVID-19. From germline, CDR1 is MNHEY and CDR2 SVGEGT. This CDR3 is built from 12 residues. Trimming removed 4 bases at V and 0 bases at J, with 3 bases between. Clinical history reported by participants formed the basis on which cohorts were assigned. Sequencing used immunoSEQ multiplex PCR; TCRdb keeps in-frame clones, though not all of them. The sample lists under 150,000 clones, just under 85% seen once, with less than 7% in the top ten. This sequence was found in a middle-aged woman who had recovered from COVID-19. The chain recombines TRBV6-2 or TRBV6-3 with TRBJ1-1, with D unresolved. Sequencing was done on a sample of PBMCs or T cells enriched from blood (not recorded which). DNA for the CDR3: TGTGCCAGCAGTTCCGTGAACACTGAAGCTTTCTTT. It specifies CASSSVNTEAFF.